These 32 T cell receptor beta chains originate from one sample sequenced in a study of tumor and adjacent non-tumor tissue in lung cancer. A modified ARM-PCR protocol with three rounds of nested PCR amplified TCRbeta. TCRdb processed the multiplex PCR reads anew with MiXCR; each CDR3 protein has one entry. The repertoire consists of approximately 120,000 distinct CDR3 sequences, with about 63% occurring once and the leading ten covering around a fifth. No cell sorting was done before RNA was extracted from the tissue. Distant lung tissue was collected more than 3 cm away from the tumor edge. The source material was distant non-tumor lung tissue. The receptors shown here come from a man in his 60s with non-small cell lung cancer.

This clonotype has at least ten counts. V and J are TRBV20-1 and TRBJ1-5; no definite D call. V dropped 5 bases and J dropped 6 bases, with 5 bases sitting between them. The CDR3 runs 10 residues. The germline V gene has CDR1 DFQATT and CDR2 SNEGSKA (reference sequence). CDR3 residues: CSAGSQPQHF. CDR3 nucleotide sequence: TGCAGTGCTGGGAGTCAGCCCCAGCATTTT.

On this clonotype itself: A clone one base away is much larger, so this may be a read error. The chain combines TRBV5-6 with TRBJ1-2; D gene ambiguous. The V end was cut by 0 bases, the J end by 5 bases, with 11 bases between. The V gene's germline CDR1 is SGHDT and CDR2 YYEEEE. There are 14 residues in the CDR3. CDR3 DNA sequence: TGTGCCAGCAGCTTGGTTGGGGTGATTTATGGCTACACCTTC. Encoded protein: CASSLVGVIYGYTF.

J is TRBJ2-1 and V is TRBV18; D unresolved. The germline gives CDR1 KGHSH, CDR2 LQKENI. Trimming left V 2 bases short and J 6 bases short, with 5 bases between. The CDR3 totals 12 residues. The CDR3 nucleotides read TGTGCCAGCTCACCAGTTAGCAATGAGCAGTTCTTC. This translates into CASSPVSNEQFF.

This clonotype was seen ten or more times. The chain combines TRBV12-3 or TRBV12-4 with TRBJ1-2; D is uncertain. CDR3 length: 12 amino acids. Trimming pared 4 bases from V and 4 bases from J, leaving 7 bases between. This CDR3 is CASSSTSYGYTF. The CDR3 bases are TGTGCCAGCAGTTCTACATCCTATGGCTACACCTTC.

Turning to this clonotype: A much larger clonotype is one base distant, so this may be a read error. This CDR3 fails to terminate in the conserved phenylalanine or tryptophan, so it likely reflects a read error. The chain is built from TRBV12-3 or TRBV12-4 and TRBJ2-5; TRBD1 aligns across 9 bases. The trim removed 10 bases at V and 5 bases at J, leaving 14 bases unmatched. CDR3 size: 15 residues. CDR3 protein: CAISSGTGLDETQYL. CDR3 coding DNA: TGTGCCATCTCCTCCGGGACAGGGCTTGATGAGACCCAGTACTTA.

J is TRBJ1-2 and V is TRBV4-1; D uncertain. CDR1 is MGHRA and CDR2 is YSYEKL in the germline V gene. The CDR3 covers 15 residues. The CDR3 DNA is TGCACGAGCAGCCAAGAGTATCCCTCCCGGGCCGGCTACACCTTC. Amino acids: CTSSQEYPSRAGYTF.

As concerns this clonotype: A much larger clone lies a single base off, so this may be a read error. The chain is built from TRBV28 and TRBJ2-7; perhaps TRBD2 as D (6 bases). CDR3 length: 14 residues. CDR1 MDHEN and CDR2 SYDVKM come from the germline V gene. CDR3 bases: TGTGTCAGCACCTACGGGGGAGCCATTTACGAGCAGTACTTC. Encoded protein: CVSTYGGAIYEQYF.

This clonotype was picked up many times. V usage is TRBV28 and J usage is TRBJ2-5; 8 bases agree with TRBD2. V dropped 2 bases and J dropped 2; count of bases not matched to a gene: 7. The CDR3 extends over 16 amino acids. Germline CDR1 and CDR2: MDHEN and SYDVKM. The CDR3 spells CASSLNSGGPQETQYF. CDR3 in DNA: TGTGCCAGCAGTTTAAACTCGGGAGGGCCTCAAGAGACCCAGTACTTC.

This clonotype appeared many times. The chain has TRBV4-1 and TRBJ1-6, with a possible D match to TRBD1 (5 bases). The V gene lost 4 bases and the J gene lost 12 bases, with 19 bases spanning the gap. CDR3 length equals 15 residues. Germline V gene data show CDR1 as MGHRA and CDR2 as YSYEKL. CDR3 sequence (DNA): TGCGCCAGCAGCCCCTCGGGGGGACTTGGTAGACCCCTCCACTTT. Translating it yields CASSPSGGLGRPLHF.

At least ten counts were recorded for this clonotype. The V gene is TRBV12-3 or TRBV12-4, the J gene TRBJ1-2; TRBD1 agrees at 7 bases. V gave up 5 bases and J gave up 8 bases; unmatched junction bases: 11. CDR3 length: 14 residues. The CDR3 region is CASSNRGSNQGYTF. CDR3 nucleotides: TGTGCCAGCAGTAACAGGGGATCAAATCAGGGCTACACCTTC.

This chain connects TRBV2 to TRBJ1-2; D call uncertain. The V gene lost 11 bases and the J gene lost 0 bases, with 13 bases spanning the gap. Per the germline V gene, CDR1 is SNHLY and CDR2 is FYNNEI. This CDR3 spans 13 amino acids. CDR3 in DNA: TGTGCCTCATCGCCCGCGGCTAACTATGGCTACACCTTC. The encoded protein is CASSPAANYGYTF.

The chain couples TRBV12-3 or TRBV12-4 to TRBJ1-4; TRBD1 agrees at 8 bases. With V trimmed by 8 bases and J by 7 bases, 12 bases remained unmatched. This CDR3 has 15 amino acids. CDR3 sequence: CASGTRTGCGEKLFF. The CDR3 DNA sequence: TGTGCCAGCGGTACCCGGACAGGGTGTGGTGAAAAACTGTTTTTT.

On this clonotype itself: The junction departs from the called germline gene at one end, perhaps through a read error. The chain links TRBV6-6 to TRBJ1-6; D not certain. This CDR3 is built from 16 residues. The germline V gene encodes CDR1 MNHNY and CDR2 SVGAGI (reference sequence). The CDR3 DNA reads TGTGCCAGCAGTTACTCCGGACGCTCCTATAATTCACCCCTCCATTTT. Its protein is CASSYSGRSYNSPLHF.

CDR3: CASSYAINEKLFF. In DNA, the CDR3 is TGTGCCAGTTCATACGCAATTAATGAAAAACTGTTTTTT. The J gene is TRBJ1-4, the V gene TRBV5-4, with no clear D. The germline V gene has CDR1 SGHNT and CDR2 YYREEE (reference sequence). Trimming took 8 bases from V and 4 from J, leaving 12 bases between them. This CDR3 region has 13 residues. Complete variable domain (other parts from reference TRBV5-4 and TRBJ1-4): ETGVTQSPTHLIKTRGQQVTLRCSSQSGHNTVSWYQQALGQGPQFIFQYYREEENGRGNFPPRFSGLQFPNYSSELNVNALELDDSALYLCASSYAINEKLFFGSGTQLSVL.

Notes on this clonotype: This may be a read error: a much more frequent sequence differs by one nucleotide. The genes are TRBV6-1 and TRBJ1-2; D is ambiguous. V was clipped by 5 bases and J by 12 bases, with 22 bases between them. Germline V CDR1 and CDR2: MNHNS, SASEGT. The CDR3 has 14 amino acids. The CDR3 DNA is TGTGCCAGCAGTACCCTCGACGGCCCTGGAGGCCACACCTTC. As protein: CASSTLDGPGGHTF.

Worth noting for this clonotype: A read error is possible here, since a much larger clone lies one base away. This CDR3 is CASSLAVGGISYNEQFF. CDR3 sequence (DNA): TGTGCCAGCAGCTTAGCGGTTGGGGGGATCTCCTACAATGAGCAGTTCTTC. The J gene is TRBJ2-1, the V gene TRBV7-8; a weak D match, TRBD2 (6 bases). Trimming took off 0 bases at V and 0 bases at J, with 12 bases between the two ends. The CDR3 has 17 amino acids. Per the germline V gene, CDR1 is SGHVS and CDR2 is FQNEAQ.

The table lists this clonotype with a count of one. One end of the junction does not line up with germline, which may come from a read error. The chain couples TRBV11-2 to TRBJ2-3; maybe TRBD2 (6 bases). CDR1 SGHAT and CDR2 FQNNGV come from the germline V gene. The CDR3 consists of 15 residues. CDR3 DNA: TGTGCCAGCACCTTAGTAACGGGAGACCCAGATATGCAGTATTTT. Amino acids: CASTLVTGDPDMQYF.

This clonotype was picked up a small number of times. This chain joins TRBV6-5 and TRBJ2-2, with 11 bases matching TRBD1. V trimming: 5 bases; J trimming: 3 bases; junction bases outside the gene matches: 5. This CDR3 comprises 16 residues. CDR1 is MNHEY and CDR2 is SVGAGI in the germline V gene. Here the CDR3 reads CASSRGTGGDTGELFF. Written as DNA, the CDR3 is TGTGCCAGCAGTCGTGGGACAGGGGGGGACACCGGGGAGCTGTTTTTT.

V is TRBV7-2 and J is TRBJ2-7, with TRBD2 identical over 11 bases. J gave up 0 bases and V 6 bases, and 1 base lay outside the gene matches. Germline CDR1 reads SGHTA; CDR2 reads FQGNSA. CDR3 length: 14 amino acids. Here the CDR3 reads CASRTSGGSYEQYF. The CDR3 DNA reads TGTGCCAGCAGAACTAGCGGGGGCTCCTACGAGCAGTACTTC. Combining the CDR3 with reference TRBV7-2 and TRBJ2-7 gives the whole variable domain GAGVSQSPSNKVTEKGKDVELRCDPISGHTALYWYRQSLGQGLEFLIYFQGNSAPDKSGLPSDRFSAERTGGSVSTLTIQRTQQEDSAVYLCASRTSGGSYEQYFGPGTRLTVT.

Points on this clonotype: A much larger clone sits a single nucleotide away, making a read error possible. This CDR3 is CSARKTALGSQYF. In DNA form, the CDR3 reads TGCAGTGCTAGAAAAACGGCTTTGGGATCGCAGTACTTC. V is TRBV20-1 and J is TRBJ2-1; D unclear. The end of the DNA fits TRBJ2-7 better, so the J call may be wrong. From germline, CDR1 is DFQATT and CDR2 SNEGSKA (reference sequence). The CDR3 sequence is 13 residues long.

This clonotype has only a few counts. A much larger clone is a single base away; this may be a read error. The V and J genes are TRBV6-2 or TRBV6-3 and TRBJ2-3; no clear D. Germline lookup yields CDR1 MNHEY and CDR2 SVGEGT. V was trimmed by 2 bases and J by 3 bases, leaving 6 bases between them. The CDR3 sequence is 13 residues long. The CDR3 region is CASSYPGTDTQYF. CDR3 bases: TGTGCCAGCAGTTACCCAGGAACAGATACGCAGTATTTT.

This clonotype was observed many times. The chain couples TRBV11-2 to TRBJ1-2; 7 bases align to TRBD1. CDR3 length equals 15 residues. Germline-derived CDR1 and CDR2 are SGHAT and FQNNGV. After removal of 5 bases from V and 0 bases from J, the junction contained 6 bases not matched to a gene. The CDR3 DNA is TGTGCCAGCAGCCCCGGTGACAGGGCTAACTATGGCTACACCTTC. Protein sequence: CASSPGDRANYGYTF.

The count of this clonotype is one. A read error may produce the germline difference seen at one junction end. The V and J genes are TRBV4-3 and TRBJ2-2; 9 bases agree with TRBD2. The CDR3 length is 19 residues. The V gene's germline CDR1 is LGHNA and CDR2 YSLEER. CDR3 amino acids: CASRQGAGTSRTNTGELFF. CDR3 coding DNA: TGCGCCAGCCGCCAAGGGGCCGGGACTAGCAGGACGAACACCGGGGAGCTGTTTTTT.

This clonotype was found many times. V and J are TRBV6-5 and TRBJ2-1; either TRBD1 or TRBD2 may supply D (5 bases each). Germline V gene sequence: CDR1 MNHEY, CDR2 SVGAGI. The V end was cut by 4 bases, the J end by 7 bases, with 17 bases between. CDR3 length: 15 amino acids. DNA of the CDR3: TGTGCCAGCAGTTTGGGCGCGCCTGGGGGTAATGAGCAGTTCTTC. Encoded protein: CASSLGAPGGNEQFF.

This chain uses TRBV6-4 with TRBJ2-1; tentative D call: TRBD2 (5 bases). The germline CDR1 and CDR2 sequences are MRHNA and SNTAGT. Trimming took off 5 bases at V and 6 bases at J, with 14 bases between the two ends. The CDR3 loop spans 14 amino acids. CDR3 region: CASSYGPAANEQFF. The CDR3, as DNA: TGTGCCAGCAGTTACGGCCCAGCGGCCAATGAGCAGTTCTTC.

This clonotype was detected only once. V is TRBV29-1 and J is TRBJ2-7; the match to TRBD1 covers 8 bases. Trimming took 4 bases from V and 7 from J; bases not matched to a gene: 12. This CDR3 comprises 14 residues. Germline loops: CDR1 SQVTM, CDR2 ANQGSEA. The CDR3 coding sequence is TGCAGCGTTGTGGCAGGGGGCCATTCCCATGAGCAGTACTTC. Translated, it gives CSVVAGGHSHEQYF.

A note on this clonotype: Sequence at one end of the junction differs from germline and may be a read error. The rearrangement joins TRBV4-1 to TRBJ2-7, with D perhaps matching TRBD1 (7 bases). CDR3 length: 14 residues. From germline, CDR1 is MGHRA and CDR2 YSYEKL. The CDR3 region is CASSQDFGGGEQYF. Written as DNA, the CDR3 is TGCGCCAGCAGCCAAGACTTCGGAGGGGGCGAGCAGTATTTC.

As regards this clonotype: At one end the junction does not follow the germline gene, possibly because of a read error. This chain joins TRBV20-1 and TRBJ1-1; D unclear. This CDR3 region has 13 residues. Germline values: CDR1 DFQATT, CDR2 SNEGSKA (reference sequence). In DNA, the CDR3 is TGCAGTGCTACTCCTAGACTGAACACTGAAGTTTTCTTT. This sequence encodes CSATPRLNTEVFF.

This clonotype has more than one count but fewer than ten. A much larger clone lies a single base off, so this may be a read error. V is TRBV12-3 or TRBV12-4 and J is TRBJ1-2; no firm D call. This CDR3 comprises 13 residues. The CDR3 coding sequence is TGTGCCAACAGTTTAAGTCCCCTCTATGGCTACACCTTC. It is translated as CANSLSPLYGYTF.

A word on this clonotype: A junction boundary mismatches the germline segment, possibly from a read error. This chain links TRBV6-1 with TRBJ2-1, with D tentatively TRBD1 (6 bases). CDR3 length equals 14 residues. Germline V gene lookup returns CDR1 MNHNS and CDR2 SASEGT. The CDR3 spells CDSIRRGGVNEQFF. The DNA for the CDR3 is TGTGACAGCATCCGGAGAGGGGGAGTGAATGAGCAGTTCTTC.

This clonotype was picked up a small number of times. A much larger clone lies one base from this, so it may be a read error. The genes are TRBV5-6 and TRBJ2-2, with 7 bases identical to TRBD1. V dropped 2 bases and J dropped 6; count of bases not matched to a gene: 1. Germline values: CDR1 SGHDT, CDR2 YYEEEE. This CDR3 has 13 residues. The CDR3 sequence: CASSFTGAGELFF. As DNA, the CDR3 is TGTGCCAGCAGCTTCACAGGGGCCGGGGAGCTGTTTTTT.

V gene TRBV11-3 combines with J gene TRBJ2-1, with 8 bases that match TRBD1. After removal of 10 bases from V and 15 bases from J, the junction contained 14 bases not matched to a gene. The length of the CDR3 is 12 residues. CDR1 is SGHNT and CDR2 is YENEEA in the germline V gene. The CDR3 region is CANNLEDRVPFF. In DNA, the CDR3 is TGTGCCAACAACTTAGAGGACAGGGTGCCGTTCTTC.